This T cell receptor (beta chain) derives from a study of siplizumab effects on memory and regulatory T cells. Looked up from germline, CDR1 is SGHAT and CDR2 is FQNNGV. This CDR3 region has 12 residues. Trimming pared 2 bases from V and 5 bases from J, leaving 6 bases between. Sequencing used immunoSEQ multiplex PCR; TCRdb keeps in-frame clones, though not all of them. This table has roughly 93,000 clones, over 90% appearing once. Overall study results and limits: Most alloreactive clones went unmapped to unstimulated subsets; only a minor fraction mapped. Unstimulated naive T cells seemed to show more diversity than memory cells did, and they also seemed to be among the major contributors to the alloresponse.

To note about this clone: Its antigen is not known.

The chain employs TRBV11-2 and TRBJ1-1; D not resolved. This clonotype originated in a human donor in good health. Sequences were obtained from non-Treg CD4+ T cells sorted from blood. The DNA for the CDR3 is TGTGCCAGCAGCTTAACCTCGACTGAAGCTTTCTTT. Protein product: CASSLTSTEAFF.